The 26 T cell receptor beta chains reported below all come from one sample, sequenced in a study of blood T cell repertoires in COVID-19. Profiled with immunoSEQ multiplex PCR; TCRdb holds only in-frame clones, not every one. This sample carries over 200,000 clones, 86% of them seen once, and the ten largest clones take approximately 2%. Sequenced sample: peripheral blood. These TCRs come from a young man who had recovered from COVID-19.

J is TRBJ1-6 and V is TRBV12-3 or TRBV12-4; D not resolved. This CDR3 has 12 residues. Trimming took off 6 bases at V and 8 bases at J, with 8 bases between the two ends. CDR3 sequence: CASRLSDSPLHF. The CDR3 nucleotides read TGTGCCAGCAGGCTTTCGGATTCACCCCTCCACTTT.

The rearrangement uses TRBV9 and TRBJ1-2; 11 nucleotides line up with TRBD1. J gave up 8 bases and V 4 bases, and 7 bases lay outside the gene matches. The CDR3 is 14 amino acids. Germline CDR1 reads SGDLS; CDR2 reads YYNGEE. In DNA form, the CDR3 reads TGTGCCAGCAGCCCATCGGGACAGGGGGACGGCTACACCTTC. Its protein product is CASSPSGQGDGYTF.

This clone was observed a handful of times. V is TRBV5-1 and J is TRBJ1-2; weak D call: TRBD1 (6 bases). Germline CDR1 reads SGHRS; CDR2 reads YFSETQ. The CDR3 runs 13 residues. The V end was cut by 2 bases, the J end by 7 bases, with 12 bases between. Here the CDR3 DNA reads TGCGCCAGCAGCTTTTCAGGGGAGTCTGGCTACACCTTC. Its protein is CASSFSGESGYTF.

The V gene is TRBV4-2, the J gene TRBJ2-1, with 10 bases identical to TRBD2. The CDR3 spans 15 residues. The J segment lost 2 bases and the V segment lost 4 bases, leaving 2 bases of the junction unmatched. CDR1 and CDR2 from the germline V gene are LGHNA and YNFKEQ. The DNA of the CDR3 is TGTGCCAGCAGCCCAGCGGGGGGGCCCTACAATGAGCAGTTCTTC. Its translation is CASSPAGGPYNEQFF.

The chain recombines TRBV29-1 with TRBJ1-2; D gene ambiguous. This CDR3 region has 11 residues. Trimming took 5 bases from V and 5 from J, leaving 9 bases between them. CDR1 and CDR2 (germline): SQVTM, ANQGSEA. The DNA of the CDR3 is TGCAGCGTTAGGCTAGGTTATGGCTACACCTTC. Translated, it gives CSVRLGYGYTF.

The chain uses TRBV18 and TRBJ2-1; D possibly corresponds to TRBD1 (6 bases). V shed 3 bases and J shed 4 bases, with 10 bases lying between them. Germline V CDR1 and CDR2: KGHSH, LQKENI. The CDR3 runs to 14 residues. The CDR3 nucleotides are TGTGCCAGCTCACCCGCACAGGGATACAATGAGCAGTTCTTC. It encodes CASSPAQGYNEQFF. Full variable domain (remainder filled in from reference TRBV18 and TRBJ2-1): NAGVMQNPRHLVRRRGQEARLRCSPMKGHSHVYWYRQLPEEGLKFMVYLQKENIIDESGMPKERFSAEFPKEGPSILRIQQVVRGDSAAYFCASSPAQGYNEQFFGPGTRLTVL.

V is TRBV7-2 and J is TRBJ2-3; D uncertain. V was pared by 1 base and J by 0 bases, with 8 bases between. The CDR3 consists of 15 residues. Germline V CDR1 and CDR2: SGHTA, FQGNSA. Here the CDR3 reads CASSLESRSTDTQYF. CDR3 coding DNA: TGTGCCAGCAGCTTAGAAAGCCGCAGCACAGATACGCAGTATTTT.

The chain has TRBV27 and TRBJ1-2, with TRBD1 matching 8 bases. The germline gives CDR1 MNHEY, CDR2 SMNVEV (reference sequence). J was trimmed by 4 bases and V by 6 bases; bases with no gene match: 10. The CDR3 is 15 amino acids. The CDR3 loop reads CASSFYRGGIYGYTF. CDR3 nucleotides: TGTGCCAGCAGCTTTTACAGGGGGGGCATCTATGGCTACACCTTC.

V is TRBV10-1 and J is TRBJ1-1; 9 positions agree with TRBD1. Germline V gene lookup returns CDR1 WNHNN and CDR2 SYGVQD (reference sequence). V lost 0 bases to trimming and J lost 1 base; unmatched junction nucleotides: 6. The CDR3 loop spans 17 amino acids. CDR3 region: CASSESPRQGGNTEAFF. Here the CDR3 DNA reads TGCGCCAGCAGTGAGTCACCGCGACAGGGGGGGAACACTGAAGCTTTCTTT.

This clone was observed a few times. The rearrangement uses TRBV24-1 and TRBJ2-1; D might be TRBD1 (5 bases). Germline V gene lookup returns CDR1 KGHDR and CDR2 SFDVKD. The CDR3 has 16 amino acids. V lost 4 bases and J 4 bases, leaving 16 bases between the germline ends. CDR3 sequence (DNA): TGTGCCACCAGTGACCACAAAGACAGTTCGTACAATGAGCAGTTCTTC. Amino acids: CATSDHKDSSYNEQFF.

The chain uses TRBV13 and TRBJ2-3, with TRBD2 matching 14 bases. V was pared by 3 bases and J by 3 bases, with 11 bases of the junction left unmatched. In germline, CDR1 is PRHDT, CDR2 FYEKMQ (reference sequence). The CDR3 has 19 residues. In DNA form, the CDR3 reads TGTGCCAGCAGCTTCCGACTAGCGGGGGGGCCAGATATAACAGATACGCAGTATTTT. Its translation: CASSFRLAGGPDITDTQYF.

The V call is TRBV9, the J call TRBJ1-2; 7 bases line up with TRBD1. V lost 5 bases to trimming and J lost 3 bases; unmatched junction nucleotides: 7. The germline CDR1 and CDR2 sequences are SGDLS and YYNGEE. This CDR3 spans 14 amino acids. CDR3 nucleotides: TGTGCCAGCAGTGAAGGACAGGATTACTATGGCTACACCTTC. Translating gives CASSEGQDYYGYTF.

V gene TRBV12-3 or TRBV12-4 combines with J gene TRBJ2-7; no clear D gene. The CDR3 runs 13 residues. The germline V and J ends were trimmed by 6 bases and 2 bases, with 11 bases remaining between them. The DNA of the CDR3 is TGTGCCAGCAGCGGGTCGACGCCCTACGAGCAGTACTTC. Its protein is CASSGSTPYEQYF.

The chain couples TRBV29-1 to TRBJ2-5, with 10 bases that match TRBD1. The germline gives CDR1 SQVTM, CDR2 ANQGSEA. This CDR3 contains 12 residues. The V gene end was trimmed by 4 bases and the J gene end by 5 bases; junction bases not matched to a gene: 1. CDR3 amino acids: CSVADRGETQYF. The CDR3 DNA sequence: TGCAGCGTTGCGGACAGGGGGGAGACCCAGTACTTC.

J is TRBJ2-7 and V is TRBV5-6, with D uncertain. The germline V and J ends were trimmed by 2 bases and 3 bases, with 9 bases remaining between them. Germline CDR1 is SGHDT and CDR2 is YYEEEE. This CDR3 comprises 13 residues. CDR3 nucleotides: TGTGCCAGCAGCTTCGACGGAGTCTACGAGCAGTACTTC. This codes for CASSFDGVYEQYF.

The CDR3, as DNA: TGTGCCAGCAGCTTAGTTGGACAAGGATCACCCCTCCACTTT. As protein: CASSLVGQGSPLHF. The chain combines TRBV7-2 with TRBJ1-6, with a possible D match to TRBD1 (5 bases). This CDR3 spans 14 amino acids. Germline values: CDR1 SGHTA, CDR2 FQGNSA. V lost 1 base and J 10 bases, leaving 11 bases between the germline ends.

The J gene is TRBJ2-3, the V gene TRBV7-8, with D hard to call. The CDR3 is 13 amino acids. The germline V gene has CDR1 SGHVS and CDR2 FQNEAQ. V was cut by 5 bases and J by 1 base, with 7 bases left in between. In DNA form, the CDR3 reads TGTGCCAGCAGCGCGGTCCGCACAGATACGCAGTATTTT. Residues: CASSAVRTDTQYF.

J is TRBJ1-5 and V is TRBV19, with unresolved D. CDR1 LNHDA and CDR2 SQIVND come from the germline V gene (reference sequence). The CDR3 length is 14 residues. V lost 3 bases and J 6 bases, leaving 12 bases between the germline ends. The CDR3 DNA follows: TGTGCCAGTAGTATCGCCTCTCAGGTTCAGCCCCAGCATTTT. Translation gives CASSIASQVQPQHF.

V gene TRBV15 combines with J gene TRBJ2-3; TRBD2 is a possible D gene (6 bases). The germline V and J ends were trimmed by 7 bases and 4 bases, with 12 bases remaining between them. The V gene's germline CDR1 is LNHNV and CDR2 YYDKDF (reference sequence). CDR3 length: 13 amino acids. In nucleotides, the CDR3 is TGTGCCACCAAGGAGGGTATCCCAGATACGCAGTATTTT. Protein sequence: CATKEGIPDTQYF.

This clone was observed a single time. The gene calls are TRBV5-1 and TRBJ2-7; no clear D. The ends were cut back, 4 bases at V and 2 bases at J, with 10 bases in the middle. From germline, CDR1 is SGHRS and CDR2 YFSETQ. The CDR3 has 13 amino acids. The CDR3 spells CASSPSGPYEQYF. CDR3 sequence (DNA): TGCGCCAGCAGCCCCAGTGGCCCCTACGAGCAGTACTTC.

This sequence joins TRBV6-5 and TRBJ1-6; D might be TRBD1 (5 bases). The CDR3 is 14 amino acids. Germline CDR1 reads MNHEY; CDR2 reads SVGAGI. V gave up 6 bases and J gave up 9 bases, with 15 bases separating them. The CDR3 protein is CASRPRTTGSPLHF. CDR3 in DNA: TGTGCCAGCAGGCCACGGACAACAGGTTCACCCCTCCACTTT.

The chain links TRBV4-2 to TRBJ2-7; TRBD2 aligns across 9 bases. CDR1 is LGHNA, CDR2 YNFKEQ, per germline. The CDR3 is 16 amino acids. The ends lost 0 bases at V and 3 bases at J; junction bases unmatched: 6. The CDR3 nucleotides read TGTGCCAGCAGCCAAGATCCGAGCGGGGGGTTCTACGAGCAGTACTTC. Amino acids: CASSQDPSGGFYEQYF.

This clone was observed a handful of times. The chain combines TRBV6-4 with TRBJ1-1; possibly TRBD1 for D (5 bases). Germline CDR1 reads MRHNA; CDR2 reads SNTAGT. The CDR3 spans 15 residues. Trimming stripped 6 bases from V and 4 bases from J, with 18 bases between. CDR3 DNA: TGTGCCAGCAGCCTACAGGATATGGGGTCCACTGAAGCTTTCTTT. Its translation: CASSLQDMGSTEAFF.

The CDR3, as DNA: TGCGCCAGCAGCCAAGCCAGTGTCAGGCTGACAGGGAAACCAACTAATGAAAAACTGTTTTTT. The encoded protein is CASSQASVRLTGKPTNEKLFF. The chain is built from TRBV4-1 and TRBJ1-4; 7 bases align to TRBD1. The ends lost 1 base at V and 0 bases at J; junction bases unmatched: 17. Germline V CDR1 and CDR2: MGHRA, YSYEKL. The CDR3 is 21 residues long.

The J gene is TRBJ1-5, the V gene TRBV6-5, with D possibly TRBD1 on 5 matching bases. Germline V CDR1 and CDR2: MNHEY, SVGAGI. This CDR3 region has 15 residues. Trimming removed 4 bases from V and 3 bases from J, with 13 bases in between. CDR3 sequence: CASSFGHSDNQPQHF. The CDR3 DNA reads TGTGCCAGCAGTTTCGGACATTCTGACAATCAGCCCCAGCATTTT.

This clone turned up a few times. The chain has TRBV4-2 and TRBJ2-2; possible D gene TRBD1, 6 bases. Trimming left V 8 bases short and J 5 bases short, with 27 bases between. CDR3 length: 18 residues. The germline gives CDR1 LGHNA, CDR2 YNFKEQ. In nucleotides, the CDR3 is TGTGCCAGCGGACCTCTCGGTGGGGGCCAAATAGAAACCGGGGAGCTGTTTTTT. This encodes CASGPLGGGQIETGELFF.